This TCR beta chain is from a study of cytomegalovirus exposure and HLA in healthy donors. Study findings and constraints: Presence/absence analyses treated sequencing depth as roughly uniform across donors. Available immune exposure information covered CMV serostatus only.

This clone was counted only a few times. Antigen specificity is unknown. PCR primers comprised 60 Vbeta and 13 Jbeta primers. Here immunoSEQ multiplex PCR was the method, and the copy in TCRdb shows in-frame clones only, minus some. The sample carries some 180,000 clones, 9.5% recorded once. This receptor was taken from a woman under 40 in good health and CMV-seropositive. Sequenced sample: PBMCs.

CDR3 loop: CASKRRGNTEAFF. The CDR3 bases are TGTGCCAGTAAACGAAGGGGGAACACTGAAGCTTTCTTT. The V and J genes are TRBV19 and TRBJ1-1; D might be TRBD1 (5 bases). The CDR3 runs to 13 residues. Germline lookup yields CDR1 LNHDA and CDR2 SQIVND (reference sequence). V gave up 7 bases and J gave up 1 base, with 10 bases separating them.